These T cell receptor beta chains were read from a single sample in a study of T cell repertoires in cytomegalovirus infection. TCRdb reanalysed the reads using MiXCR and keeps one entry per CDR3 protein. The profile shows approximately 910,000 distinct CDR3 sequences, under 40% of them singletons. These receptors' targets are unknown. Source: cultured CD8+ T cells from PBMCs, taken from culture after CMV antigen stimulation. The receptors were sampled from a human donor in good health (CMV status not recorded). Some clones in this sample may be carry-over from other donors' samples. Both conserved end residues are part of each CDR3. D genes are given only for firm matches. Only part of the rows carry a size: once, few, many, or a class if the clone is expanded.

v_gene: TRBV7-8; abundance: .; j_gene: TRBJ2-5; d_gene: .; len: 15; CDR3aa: CASSLYARATETQYF; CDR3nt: TGTGCCAGCAGCTTATACGCCAGGGCCACGGAGACCCAGTACTTC
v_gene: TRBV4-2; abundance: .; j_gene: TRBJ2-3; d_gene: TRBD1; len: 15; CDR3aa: CASSPLTGNTDTQYF; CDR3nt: TGTGCCAGCAGCCCCCTGACAGGGAACACAGATACGCAGTATTTT
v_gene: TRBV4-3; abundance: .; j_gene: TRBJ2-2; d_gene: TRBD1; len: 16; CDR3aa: CASSPRDREITGELFF; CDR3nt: TGCGCCAGCAGCCCGCGGGACAGGGAGATCACCGGGGAGCTGTTTTTT
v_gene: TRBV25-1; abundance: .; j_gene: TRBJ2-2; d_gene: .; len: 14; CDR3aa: CASSEFRDSGELFF; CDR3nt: TGTGCCAGCAGTGAATTCAGGGATTCCGGGGAGCTGTTTTTT
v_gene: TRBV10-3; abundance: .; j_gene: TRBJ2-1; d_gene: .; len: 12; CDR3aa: CGGRGPNNEQFF; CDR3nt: TGTGGGGGGCGGGGGCCGAACAATGAGCAGTTCTTC
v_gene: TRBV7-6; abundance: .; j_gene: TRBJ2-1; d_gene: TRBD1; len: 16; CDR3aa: CASSPTSEQGYNEQFF; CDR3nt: TGTGCCAGCAGCCCTACCTCCGAACAGGGGTACAATGAGCAGTTCTTC
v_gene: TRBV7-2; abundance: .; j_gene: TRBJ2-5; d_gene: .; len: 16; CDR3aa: CASSLAPGTPQETQYF; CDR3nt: TGTGCCAGCAGCTTAGCGCCGGGCACCCCTCAAGAGACCCAGTACTTC
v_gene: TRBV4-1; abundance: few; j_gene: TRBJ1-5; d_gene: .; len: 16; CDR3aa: CASSQEETGYAQPQHF; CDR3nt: TGCGCCAGCAGCCAAGAGGAAACAGGGTACGCTCAGCCCCAGCATTTT
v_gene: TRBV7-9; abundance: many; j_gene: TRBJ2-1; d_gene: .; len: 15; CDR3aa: CASSLGRAPYNEQFF; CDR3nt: TGTGCCAGCAGCTTAGGGAGGGCCCCCTACAATGAGCAGTTCTTC
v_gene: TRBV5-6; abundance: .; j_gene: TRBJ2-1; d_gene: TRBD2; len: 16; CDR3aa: CASSQRTSGFYNEQFF; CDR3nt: TGTGCCAGCAGCCAAAGGACTAGCGGATTCTACAATGAGCAGTTCTTC
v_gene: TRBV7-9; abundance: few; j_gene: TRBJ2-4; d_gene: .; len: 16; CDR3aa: CASSPKTGLAKNIQYF; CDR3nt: TGTGCCAGCAGCCCAAAGACGGGGCTAGCCAAAAACATTCAGTACTTC
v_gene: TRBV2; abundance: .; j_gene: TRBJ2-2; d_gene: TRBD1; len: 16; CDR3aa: CASSDLGTGGTGELFF; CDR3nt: TGTGCCAGCAGTGACCTCGGGACAGGGGGCACCGGGGAGCTGTTTTTT
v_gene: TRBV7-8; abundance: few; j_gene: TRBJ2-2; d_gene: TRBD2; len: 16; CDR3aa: CASSFPTSGDTGELFF; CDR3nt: TGTGCCAGCAGCTTCCCGACTAGCGGCGACACCGGGGAGCTGTTTTTT
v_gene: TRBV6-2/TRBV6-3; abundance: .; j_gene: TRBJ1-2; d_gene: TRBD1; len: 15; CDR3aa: CASSSPGQGEFGYTF; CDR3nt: TGTGCCAGCAGTTCACCGGGACAGGGGGAGTTCGGCTACACCTTC
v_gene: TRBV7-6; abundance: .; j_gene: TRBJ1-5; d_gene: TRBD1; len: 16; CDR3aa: CASSQTTGEGNQPQHF; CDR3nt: TGTGCCAGCAGTCAAACAACAGGGGAGGGCAATCAGCCCCAGCATTTT
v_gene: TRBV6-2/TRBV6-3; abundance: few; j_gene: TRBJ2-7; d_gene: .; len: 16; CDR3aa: CASSYLGEGGRYEQYF; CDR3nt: TGTGCCAGCAGTTACCTCGGAGAGGGGGGCAGGTACGAGCAGTACTTC
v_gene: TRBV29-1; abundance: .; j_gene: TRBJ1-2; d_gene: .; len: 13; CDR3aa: CSVYRTKQEGYTF; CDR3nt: TGCAGCGTTTACAGGACCAAGCAGGAGGGCTACACCTTC
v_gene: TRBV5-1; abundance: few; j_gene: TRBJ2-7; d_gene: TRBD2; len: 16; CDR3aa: CASSPGGAGGLYEQYF; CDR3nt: TGCGCCAGCAGCCCAGGGGGAGCGGGGGGACTCTACGAGCAGTACTTC
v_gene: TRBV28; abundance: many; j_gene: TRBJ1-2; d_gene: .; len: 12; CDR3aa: CASLRSERGYTF; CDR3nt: TGTGCCAGCCTCCGATCCGAACGAGGCTACACCTTC
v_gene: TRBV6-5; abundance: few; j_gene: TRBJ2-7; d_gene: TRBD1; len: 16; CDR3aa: CASSYWAGGAPYEQYF; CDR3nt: TGTGCCAGCAGTTACTGGGCAGGGGGCGCACCCTACGAGCAGTACTTC
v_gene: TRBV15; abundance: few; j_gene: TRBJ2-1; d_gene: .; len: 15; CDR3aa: CATSRDKGLNNEQFF; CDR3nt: TGTGCCACCAGCAGAGATAAGGGTCTCAACAATGAGCAGTTCTTC
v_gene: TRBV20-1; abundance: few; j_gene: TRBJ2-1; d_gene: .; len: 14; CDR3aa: CSARGLARGYEQFF; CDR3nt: TGCAGTGCTAGGGGTCTAGCGCGAGGGTATGAGCAGTTCTTC
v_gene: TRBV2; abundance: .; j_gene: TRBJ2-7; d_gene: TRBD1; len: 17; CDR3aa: CASVGPLMVIDRDEQYF; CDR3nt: TGTGCCAGCGTTGGCCCCTTAATGGTAATTGACAGGGACGAGCAGTACTTC
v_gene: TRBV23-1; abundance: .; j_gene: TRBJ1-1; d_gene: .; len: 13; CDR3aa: CASSDEGSTEAFF; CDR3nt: TGCGCCAGCAGCGACGAGGGGAGCACTGAAGCTTTCTTT
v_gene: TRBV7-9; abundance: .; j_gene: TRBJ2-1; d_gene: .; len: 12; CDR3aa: CVSSLTGIEQFF; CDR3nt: TGTGTCAGCAGCTTAACCGGGATCGAGCAGTTCTTC
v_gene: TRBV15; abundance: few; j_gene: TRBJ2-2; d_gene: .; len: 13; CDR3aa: CATSRDLGGELFF; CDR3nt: TGTGCCACCAGCAGAGACCTGGGAGGGGAGCTGTTTTTT
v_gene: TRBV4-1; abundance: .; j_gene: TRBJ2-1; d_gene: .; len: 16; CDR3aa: CASSLHTGTNYNEQFF; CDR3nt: TGCGCCAGCAGCCTCCACACTGGTACCAACTACAATGAGCAGTTCTTC
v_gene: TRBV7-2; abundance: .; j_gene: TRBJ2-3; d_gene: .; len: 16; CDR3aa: CASSLRRAEGTDTQYF; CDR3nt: TGTGCCAGCAGCTTGAGGAGGGCCGAAGGAACAGATACGCAGTATTTT
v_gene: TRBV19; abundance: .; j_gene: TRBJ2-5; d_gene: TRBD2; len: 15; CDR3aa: CASSIVLAGQETQYF; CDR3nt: TGTGCCAGTAGTATAGTTCTAGCGGGGCAAGAGACCCAGTACTTC
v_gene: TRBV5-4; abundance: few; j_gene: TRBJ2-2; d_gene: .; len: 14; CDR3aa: CATWKEGNTGELFF; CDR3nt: TGTGCCACCTGGAAAGAGGGGAACACCGGGGAGCTGTTTTTT
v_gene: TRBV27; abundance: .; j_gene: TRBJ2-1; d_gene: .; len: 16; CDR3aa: CASSSRQGLGLDEQFF; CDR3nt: TGTGCCAGCAGTTCCCGTCAGGGGCTTGGGTTGGATGAGCAGTTCTTC
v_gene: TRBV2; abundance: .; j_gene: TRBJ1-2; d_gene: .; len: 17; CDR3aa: CASPHEGPAPRVDGYTF; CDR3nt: TGTGCCAGCCCCCACGAGGGACCCGCACCTCGCGTCGATGGCTACACCTTC
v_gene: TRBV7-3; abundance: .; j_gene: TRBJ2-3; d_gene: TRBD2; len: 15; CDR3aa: CASSPGRAGTDTQYF; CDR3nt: TGTGCCAGCAGCCCCGGGAGGGCTGGCACAGATACGCAGTATTTT
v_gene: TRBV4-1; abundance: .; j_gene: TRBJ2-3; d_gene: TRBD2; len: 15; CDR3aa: CASSQTSGITDTQYF; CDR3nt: TGCGCCAGCAGCCAGACTAGCGGGATAACAGATACGCAGTATTTT
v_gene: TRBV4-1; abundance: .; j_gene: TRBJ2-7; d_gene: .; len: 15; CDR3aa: CASSQDEDTSYEQYF; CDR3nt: TGCGCCAGCAGCCAAGATGAGGACACAAGCTACGAGCAGTACTTC
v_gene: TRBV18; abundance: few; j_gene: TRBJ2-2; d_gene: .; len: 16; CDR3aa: CASSPPVKGRLRELFF; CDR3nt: TGTGCCAGCTCACCACCTGTGAAGGGGAGATTACGGGAGCTGTTTTTT
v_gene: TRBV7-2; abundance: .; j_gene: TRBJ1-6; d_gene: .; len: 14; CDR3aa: CASSEGRVGSPLHF; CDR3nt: TGTGCCAGCAGCGAGGGTAGGGTGGGCTCACCCCTCCACTTT
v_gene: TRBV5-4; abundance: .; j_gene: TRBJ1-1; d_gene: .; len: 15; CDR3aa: CASSLAGPSNTEAFF; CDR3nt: TGTGCCAGCAGCTTGGCCGGACCCTCGAACACTGAAGCTTTCTTT
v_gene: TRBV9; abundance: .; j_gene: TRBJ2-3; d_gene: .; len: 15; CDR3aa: CASSAPPSGTDTQYF; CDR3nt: TGTGCCAGCAGCGCACCACCCTCTGGTACAGATACGCAGTATTTT
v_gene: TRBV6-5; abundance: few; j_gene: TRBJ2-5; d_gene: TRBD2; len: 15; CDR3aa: CASSRVGGVHETQYF; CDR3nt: TGTGCCAGCTCCAGGGTGGGGGGGGTTCACGAGACCCAGTACTTC
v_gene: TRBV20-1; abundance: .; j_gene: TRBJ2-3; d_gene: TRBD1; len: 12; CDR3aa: CSEGQGTDTQYF; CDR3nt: TGCAGTGAGGGACAGGGAACAGATACGCAGTATTTT
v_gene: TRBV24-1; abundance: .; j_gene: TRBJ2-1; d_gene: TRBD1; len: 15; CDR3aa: CATSDGGQGGRQQFF; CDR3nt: TGTGCCACCAGTGATGGGGGACAGGGGGGACGGCAGCAGTTCTTC
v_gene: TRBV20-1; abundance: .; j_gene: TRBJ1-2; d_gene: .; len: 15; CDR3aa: CSVIPIRSGFGGYTF; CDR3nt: TGCAGTGTTATCCCAATTAGAAGTGGTTTTGGTGGCTACACCTTC
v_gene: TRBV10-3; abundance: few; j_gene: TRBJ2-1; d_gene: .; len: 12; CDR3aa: CAISDLNNEQFF; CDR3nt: TGTGCCATCAGTGATTTGAACAATGAGCAGTTCTTC
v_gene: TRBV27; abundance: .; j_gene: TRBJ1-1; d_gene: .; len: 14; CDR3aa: CASSRAGRETEAFF; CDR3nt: TGTGCCAGCAGCCGAGCGGGGAGGGAAACTGAAGCTTTCTTT
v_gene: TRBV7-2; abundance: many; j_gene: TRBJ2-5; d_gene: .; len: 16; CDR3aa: CASSFLRGAQRETQYF; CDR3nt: TGTGCCAGCAGCTTTTTAAGGGGGGCGCAGAGGGAGACCCAGTACTTC
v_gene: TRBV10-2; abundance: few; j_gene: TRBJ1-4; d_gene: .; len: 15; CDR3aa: CASTSPSNLNEKLFF; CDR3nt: TGCGCCAGCACGTCCCCCTCGAACCTCAATGAAAAACTGTTTTTT
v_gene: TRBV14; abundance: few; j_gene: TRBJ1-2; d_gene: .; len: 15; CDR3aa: CASSQDRGSAYGYTF; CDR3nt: TGTGCCAGCAGCCAAGACAGGGGATCGGCCTATGGCTACACCTTC
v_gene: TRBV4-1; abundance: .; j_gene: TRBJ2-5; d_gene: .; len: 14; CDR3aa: CASSPAAYQETQYF; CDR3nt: TGCGCCAGCAGCCCTGCGGCGTACCAAGAGACCCAGTACTTC
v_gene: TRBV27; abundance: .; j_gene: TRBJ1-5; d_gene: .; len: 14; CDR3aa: CASSNWDGNQPQHF; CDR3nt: TGTGCCAGCAGTAACTGGGACGGCAATCAGCCCCAGCATTTT
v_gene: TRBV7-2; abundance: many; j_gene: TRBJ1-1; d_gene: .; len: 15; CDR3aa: CASSSSPGPNTEAFF; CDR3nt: TGTGCCAGCAGCTCCAGCCCTGGCCCGAACACTGAAGCTTTCTTT
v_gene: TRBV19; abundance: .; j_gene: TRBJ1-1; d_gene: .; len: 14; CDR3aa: CASSMGGGGTEAFF; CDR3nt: TGTGCCAGTAGTATGGGGGGCGGTGGCACTGAAGCTTTCTTT
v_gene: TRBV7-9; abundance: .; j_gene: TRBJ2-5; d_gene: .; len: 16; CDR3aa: CASTLGYRVVGETQYF; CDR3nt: TGTGCCAGCACCTTAGGATATAGGGTGGTAGGAGAGACCCAGTACTTC
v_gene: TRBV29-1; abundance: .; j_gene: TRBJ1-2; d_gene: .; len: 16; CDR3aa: CSVIGTTKGANYGYTF; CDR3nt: TGCAGCGTTATTGGGACGACGAAAGGGGCAAACTATGGCTACACCTTC
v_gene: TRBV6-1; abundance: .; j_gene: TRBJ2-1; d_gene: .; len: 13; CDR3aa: CASSRYSNREQFF; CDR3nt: TGTGCCAGCAGCCGTTACTCGAACAGGGAGCAGTTCTTC
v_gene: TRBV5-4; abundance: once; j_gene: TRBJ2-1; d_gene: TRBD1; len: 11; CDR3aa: CASSFRDSQFF; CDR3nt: TGTGCCAGCAGCTTCCGGGACAGCCAGTTCTTC
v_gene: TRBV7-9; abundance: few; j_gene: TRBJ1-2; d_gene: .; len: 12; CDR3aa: CASSSMTYGYTF; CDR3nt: TGTGCCAGCAGCTCCATGACATATGGCTACACCTTC